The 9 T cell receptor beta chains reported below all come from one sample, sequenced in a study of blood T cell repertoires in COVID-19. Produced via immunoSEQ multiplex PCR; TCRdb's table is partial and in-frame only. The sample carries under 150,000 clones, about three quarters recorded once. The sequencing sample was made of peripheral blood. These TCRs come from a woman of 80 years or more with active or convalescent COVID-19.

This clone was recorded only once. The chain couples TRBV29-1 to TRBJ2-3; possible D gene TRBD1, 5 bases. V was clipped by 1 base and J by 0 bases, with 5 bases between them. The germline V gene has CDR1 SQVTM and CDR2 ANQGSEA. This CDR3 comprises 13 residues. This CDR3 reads CSVEGQSTDTQYF. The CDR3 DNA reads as TGCAGCGTTGAAGGACAGAGCACAGATACGCAGTATTTT.

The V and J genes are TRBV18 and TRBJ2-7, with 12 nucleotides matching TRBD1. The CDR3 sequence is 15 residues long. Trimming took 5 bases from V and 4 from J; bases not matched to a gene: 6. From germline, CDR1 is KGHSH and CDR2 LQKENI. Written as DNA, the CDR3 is TGTGCCAGCTCAGAGGGGACAGGGGGCACGTACGAGCAGTACTTC. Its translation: CASSEGTGGTYEQYF.

In nucleotides, the CDR3 is TGTGCCAGCAGTCCCCTTACCGCGGAGACCCAGTACTTC. The encoded protein is CASSPLTAETQYF. The chain links TRBV27 to TRBJ2-5; D is uncertain. V dropped 5 bases and J dropped 5 bases, with 12 bases sitting between them. Germline-derived CDR1 and CDR2 are MNHEY and SMNVEV (reference sequence). The CDR3 length is 13 residues.

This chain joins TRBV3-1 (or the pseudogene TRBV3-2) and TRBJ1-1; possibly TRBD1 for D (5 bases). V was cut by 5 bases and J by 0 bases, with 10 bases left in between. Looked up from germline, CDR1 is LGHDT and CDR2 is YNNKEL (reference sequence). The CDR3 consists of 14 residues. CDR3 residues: CASSSDTLNTEAFF. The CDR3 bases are TGTGCCAGCAGCTCGGACACATTGAACACTGAAGCTTTCTTT.

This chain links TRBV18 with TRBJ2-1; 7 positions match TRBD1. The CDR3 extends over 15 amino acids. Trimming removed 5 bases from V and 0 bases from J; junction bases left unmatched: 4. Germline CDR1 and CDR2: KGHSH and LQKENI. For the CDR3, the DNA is TGTGCCAGCTCATCGACAGGGAGCTCCTACAATGAGCAGTTCTTC. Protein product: CASSSTGSSYNEQFF.

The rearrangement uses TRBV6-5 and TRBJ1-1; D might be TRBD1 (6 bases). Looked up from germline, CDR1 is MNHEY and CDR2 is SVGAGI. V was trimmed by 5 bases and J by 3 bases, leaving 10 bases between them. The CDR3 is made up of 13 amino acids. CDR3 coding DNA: TGTGCCAGCAGTAAACAGGGCTACACTGAAGCTTTCTTT. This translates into CASSKQGYTEAFF.

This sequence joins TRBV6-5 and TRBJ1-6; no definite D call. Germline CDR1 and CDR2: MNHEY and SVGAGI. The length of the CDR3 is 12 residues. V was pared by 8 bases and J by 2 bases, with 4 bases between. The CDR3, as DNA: TGTGCCAGCTCTACCTATAATTCACCCCTCCACTTT. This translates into CASSTYNSPLHF.

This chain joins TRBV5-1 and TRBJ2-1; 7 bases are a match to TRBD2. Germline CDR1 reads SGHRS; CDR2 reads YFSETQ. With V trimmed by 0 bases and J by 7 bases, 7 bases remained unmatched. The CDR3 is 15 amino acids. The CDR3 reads CASSLERLAMNEQFF. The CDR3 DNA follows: TGCGCCAGCAGCTTGGAGCGACTAGCAATGAATGAGCAGTTCTTC. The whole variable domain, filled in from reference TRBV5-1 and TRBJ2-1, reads KAGVTQTPRYLIKTRGQQVTLSCSPISGHRSVSWYQQTPGQGLQFLFEYFSETQRNKGNFPGRFSGRQFSNSRSEMNVSTLELGDSALYLCASSLERLAMNEQFFGPGTRLTVL.

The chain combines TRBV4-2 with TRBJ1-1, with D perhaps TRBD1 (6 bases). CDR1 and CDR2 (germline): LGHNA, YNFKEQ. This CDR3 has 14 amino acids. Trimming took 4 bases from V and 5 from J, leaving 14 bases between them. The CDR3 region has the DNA TGTGCCAGCAGCCGACAGGAGCCAGGTACTGAAGCTTTCTTT. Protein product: CASSRQEPGTEAFF.